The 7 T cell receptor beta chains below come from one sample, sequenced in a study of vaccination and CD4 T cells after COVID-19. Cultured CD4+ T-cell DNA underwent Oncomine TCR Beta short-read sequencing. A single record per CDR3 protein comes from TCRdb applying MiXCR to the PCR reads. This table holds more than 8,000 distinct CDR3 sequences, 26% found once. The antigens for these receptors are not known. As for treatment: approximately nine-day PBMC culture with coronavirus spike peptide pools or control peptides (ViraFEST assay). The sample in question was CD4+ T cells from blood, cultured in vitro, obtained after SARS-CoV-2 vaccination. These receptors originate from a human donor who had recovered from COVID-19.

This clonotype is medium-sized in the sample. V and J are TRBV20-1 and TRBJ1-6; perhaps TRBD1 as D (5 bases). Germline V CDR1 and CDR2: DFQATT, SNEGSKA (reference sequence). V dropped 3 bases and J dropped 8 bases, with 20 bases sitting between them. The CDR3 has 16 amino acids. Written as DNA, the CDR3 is TGCAGTGCTAGGGAGACAGCCCGAGGGGCTGATTCACCCCTCCACTTT. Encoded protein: CSARETARGADSPLHF.

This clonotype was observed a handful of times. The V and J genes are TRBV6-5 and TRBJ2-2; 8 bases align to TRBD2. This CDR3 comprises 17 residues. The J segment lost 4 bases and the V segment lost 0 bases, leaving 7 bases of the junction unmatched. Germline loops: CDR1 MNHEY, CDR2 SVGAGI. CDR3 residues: CASSYSISSGSTGELFF. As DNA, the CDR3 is TGTGCCAGCAGTTACTCGATATCCAGCGGGAGCACCGGGGAGCTGTTTTTT.

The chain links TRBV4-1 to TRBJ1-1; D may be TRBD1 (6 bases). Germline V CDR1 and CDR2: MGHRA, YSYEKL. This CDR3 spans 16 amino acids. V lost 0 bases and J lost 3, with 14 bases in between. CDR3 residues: CASSQEMVRGHTEAFF. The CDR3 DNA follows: TGCGCCAGCAGCCAAGAAATGGTGCGGGGGCACACTGAAGCTTTCTTT.

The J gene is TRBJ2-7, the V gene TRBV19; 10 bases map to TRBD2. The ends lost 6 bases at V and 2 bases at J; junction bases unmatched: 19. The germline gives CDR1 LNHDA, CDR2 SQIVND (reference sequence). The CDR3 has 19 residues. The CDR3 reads CASSPERTSGDEGPYEQYF. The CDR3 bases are TGTGCCAGTAGCCCCGAAAGGACTAGCGGAGACGAAGGTCCCTACGAGCAGTACTTC. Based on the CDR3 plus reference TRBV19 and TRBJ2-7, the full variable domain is DGGITQSPKYLFRKEGQNVTLSCEQNLNHDAMYWYRQDPGQGLRLIYYSQIVNDFQKGDIAEGYSVSREKKESFPLTVTSAQKNPTAFYLCASSPERTSGDEGPYEQYFGPGTRLTVT.

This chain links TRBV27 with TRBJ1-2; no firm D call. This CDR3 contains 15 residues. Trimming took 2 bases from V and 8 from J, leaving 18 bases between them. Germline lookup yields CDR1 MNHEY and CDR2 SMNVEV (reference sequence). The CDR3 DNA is TGTGCCAGCAGTTTACTGGGCAGGAACCTTGGGGGCTACACCTTC. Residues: CASSLLGRNLGGYTF.

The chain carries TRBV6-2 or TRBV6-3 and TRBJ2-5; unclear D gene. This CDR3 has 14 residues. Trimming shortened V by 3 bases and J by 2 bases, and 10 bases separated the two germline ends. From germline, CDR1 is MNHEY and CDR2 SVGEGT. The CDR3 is CASSYWAAQETQYF. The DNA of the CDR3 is TGTGCCAGCAGTTATTGGGCGGCTCAAGAGACCCAGTACTTC.

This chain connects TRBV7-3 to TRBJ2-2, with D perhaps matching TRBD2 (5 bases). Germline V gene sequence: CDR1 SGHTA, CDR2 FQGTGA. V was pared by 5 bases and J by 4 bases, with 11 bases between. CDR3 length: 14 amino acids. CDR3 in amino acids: CASSPGIATGELFF. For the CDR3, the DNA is TGTGCCAGCAGCCCCGGGATTGCCACCGGGGAGCTGTTTTTT.